A selection of T cell receptor beta chains follows, all from one sample in a study of T cell changes during pregnancy in multiple sclerosis. Libraries were prepared by immunoSEQ multiplex PCR; TCRdb keeps only in-frame clonotypes and omits some of them. This sample has about 57,000 clones, with around 93% found just once. The material was peripheral blood, obtained after pregnancy. Receptors were obtained from a female donor in good health, enrolled as a control in a pregnancy study. CDR3s leave out the opening cysteine and the closing phenylalanine or tryptophan. Expanded clones get a size class; other rows say once, few or many, or leave the size out.

j_call	v_call	clone_size	cdr3_aa
TRBJ2-7	TRBV18	.	ASSASQGGYEQY
TRBJ2-3	TRBV5-1	.	ASSLDQGATDTQY
TRBJ1-1	TRBV7-6	.	ASSLGQNTEAF
TRBJ2-3	TRBV10-1	.	ASKGHTSTDTQY
TRBJ2-5	TRBV7-2	.	ASSPRRTQETQY
TRBJ1-5	TRBV5-1	.	ASSQTGRSDQPQH
TRBJ2-6	TRBV13	.	ASSPIMRSGANVLT
TRBJ1-1	TRBV6-6	.	ASSYRTGYTEAF
TRBJ1-3	TRBV9	.	ASSLRDSSGNTIY
TRBJ2-3	TRBV28	few	ASSFGSRAQY
TRBJ1-6	TRBV27	.	ASRPSQGAYSPLH
TRBJ2-2	TRBV9	.	ASSAWTEGTGELF
TRBJ1-1	TRBV7-2	.	ASSSRTGAAVEAF
TRBJ2-1	TRBV5-5	.	ASSLLNNEQF
TRBJ1-2	TRBV4-3	medium-sized	ASSPATDNYGYT
TRBJ2-5	TRBV10-2	.	ASSEPGLQETQY
TRBJ1-4	TRBV6-1	.	ATVQEVGAEKLF
TRBJ1-1	TRBV30	.	AWGESPAAEAF
TRBJ1-1	TRBV6-1	.	ASSEQYSSTEAF
TRBJ1-2	TRBV7-9	.	ASSLEGRGAYGYT
TRBJ1-2	TRBV18	.	ASSPSFGRGGYGYT
TRBJ1-1	TRBV28	.	ASSIGTVRQAF
TRBJ2-1	TRBV9	.	ASSAFQKNNEQF
TRBJ2-3	TRBV5-6	.	ASSSLTGVYTDTQY
TRBJ2-1	TRBV9	.	ASSRSGTGRGGSYNEQF
TRBJ1-2	TRBV7-9	.	ASSFGRGNYGYT
TRBJ2-7	TRBV5-8	once	ASSSRPGGYEQY
TRBJ2-1	TRBV7-2	.	ASSLGLAGGPYEQF
TRBJ2-1	TRBV27	.	ASSLRSGRGRRDNEQF
TRBJ2-3	TRBV5-1	.	ASSLEGGNTQY
TRBJ2-7	TRBV7-2	.	ASSSYPPGQGFNEQY
TRBJ2-7	TRBV7-6	.	ASSLRQGAGGAYEQY
TRBJ2-7	TRBV29-1	.	SVEDRGRDNFLY
TRBJ2-2	TRBV9	.	ASSPRLAFAGELF
TRBJ2-2	TRBV5-4	.	ASSLAFPGLAGVAGELF